This T cell receptor (beta chain) is drawn from a study of early T cells in non-severe SARS-CoV-2 infection. Study-level information: Chains stayed unpaired after sequencing of bulk RNA from unsorted whole blood.

J gave up 7 bases and V 4 bases, and 13 bases lay outside the gene matches. CDR3 length: 16 residues. Germline V gene sequence: CDR1 SQVTM, CDR2 ANQGSEA. Each single cDNA molecule received a unique molecular identifier. TCRdb re-analysed the 5' RACE reads in MiXCR, keeping a single row per CDR3 protein. The sample has approximately 62,000 distinct CDR3 sequences; roughly 12% are singletons. Findings and limits, study-wide: VDJdb-based annotation leaned toward anti-spike CD8 responses and missed private and CD4 specificities.

This clonotype was seen ten or more times. Its matching antigen is unknown. The clonotype comes from an adult who was a healthcare worker with PCR-confirmed SARS-CoV-2 infection or an uninfected control (not recorded which). This chain links TRBV29-1 with TRBJ2-1; 10 bases agree with TRBD2. The specimen sequenced was whole blood. The CDR3 DNA reads TGCAGCGTTGTTCGGGGGCTAGCGGGAGTTTTAAATGAGCAGTTCTTC. It translates to CSVVRGLAGVLNEQFF.